This TCR beta chain was observed in a study of shared clonotypes between healthy human individuals. The table came from immunoSEQ multiplex PCR; TCRdb's copy has only in-frame clones and leaves some out. The table shows 550,000 to 800,000 clones, with around 67% occurring only once. Per germline, CDR1 SEHNR and CDR2 FQNEAQ (reference sequence). This CDR3 spans 15 amino acids. V lost 5 bases to trimming and J lost 0 bases, with 11 bases between them. Of note for this clone: Other DNA sequences in this sample translate to the same CDR3.

The chain carries TRBV7-9 and TRBJ2-1; TRBD2 might be the D (6 bases). The receptor comes from a young woman in good health. Sequenced sample: memory CD4+ T cells sorted from blood. As to subset: CD45RA-negative fraction. The CDR3 spells CASSPRGSSYNEQFF. The CDR3 DNA is TGTGCCAGCAGCCCACGGGGGAGCTCCTACAATGAGCAGTTCTTC.